This is a list of T cell receptor beta chains from one sample in a study of human T cells and chemical hapten exposure. TCRdb reprocessed the RACE reads with MiXCR, giving one entry per CDR3 protein. The table records approximately 120,000 distinct CDR3 sequences, more than 7% of them present only once. The material was whole blood, obtained in connection with sensitization to the hapten diphenylcyclopropenone (DPC). These TCRs come from a woman between 40 and 55 years old with alopecia areata. Some clones in this sample may be carry-over from other donors' samples. Each CDR3 is given with its conserved first and last residue. The order of the fields is clone size, V gene, J gene, D gene, CDR3 DNA, CDR3 protein. The D gene is left open where the match is weak. The listing skips clone size in some rows; elsewhere it reads once, few, many or a size class.

>.|TRBV7-6|TRBJ2-5|.
TGTGCCAGCAGCTTATTAGGGCTAGTTGTGACCCAGTACTTC
CASSLLGLVVTQYF
>many|TRBV6-2/TRBV6-3|TRBJ2-1|TRBD2
TGTGCCAGCACCGCCCAATCTAGCGGGAGCTCCTACAATGAGCAGTTCTTC
CASTAQSSGSSYNEQFF
>few|TRBV6-5|TRBJ1-5|.
TGTGCCAGCACCTCTCGAATGGGGGCTAATAGCAATCAGCCCCAGCATTTT
CASTSRMGANSNQPQHF
>many|TRBV20-1|TRBJ2-7|.
TGCAGTGCTAGAGATGGAGAAGACTACTACGAGCAGTACTTC
CSARDGEDYYEQYF
>few|TRBV2|TRBJ1-1|.
TGTGCCAGCAGTGTCCAGAGCGTTAAGAACACTGAAGCTTTCTTT
CASSVQSVKNTEAFF
>.|TRBV28|TRBJ2-7|.
TGTGCCAGCAGAGATACAGGGTCGGGGTACGAGCAGTACTTC
CASRDTGSGYEQYF
>few|TRBV9|TRBJ1-1|.
TGTGCCAGCAGCCCCCGACTTATGAACACTGAAGCTTTCTTT
CASSPRLMNTEAFF
>.|TRBV20-1|TRBJ2-7|TRBD2
TGCAGTGCTAGAGGGGACACTAGCGGTCTCCTGTCCTACGAGCAGTACTTC
CSARGDTSGLLSYEQYF
>many|TRBV6-2/TRBV6-3|TRBJ2-5|.
TGTGCCAGCACCGGTTCGGTGGAGACCCAGTACTTC
CASTGSVETQYF
>few|TRBV11-2|TRBJ1-1|.
TGTGCCAGCAGTGGACGGGGGTTCGAGAACACTGAAGCTTTCTTT
CASSGRGFENTEAFF
>.|TRBV4-3|TRBJ2-2|TRBD2
TGCGCCAGCAGCCGCGTAGCGGGGGTTGACACCGGGGAGCTGTTTTTT
CASSRVAGVDTGELFF
>many|TRBV7-9|TRBJ1-5|.
TGTGCCGGGGGGCCGGAGGTCGGACAGCCCCAGCATTTT
CAGGPEVGQPQHF
>many|TRBV11-2|TRBJ2-7|TRBD2
TGTGCCAGCAGCTTAGAGGGCGCAGCGGGGCGCGAGCAGTACTTC
CASSLEGAAGREQYF
>many|TRBV5-4|TRBJ1-4|TRBD1
TGTGCCAGCAGCTTACAGGGGCCTAATGAAAAACTGTTTTTT
CASSLQGPNEKLFF
>many|TRBV6-2/TRBV6-3|TRBJ2-7|.
TGTGCCAGCAGTTACTCGATTACCGAAAGCTCCTACGAGCAGTACTTC
CASSYSITESSYEQYF
>few|TRBV6-2/TRBV6-3|TRBJ1-5|.
TGTGCCAGCAGCAGGACAGACTATAGCAATCAGCCCCAGCATTTT
CASSRTDYSNQPQHF
>many|TRBV5-6|TRBJ2-7|TRBD1
TGTGCCAGCAGCTTGGTGGGACAGGGGGCGTACGAGCAGTACTTC
CASSLVGQGAYEQYF
>few|TRBV18|TRBJ2-3|.
TGTGCCAGCTCTATGCAGGGTAGCACAGATACGCAGTATTTT
CASSMQGSTDTQYF
>.|TRBV7-3|TRBJ1-1|.
TGTGCCAGCGGGAAACAGGGGAACACTGAAGCTTTCTTT
CASGKQGNTEAFF
>.|TRBV11-2|TRBJ2-7|TRBD2
TGTGCCAGCAGCTCCTCAGAGGGAGGGGTACTCTTCGAGCAGTACTTC
CASSSSEGGVLFEQYF
>few|TRBV6-1|TRBJ1-2|.
TGTGCCAGCAGTGCTCCGGGACACCGGGGCTACACCTTC
CASSAPGHRGYTF
>.|TRBV7-9|TRBJ2-3|TRBD1
TGTGCCAGCTACGAGGGAAGGGGGCTGGGTACGCAGTATTTT
CASYEGRGLGTQYF
>.|TRBV18|TRBJ2-6|TRBD1
TGTGTCAGCTCACCGACAGGGACAGGGGCCAACGTCCTGACTTTC
CVSSPTGTGANVLTF
>many|TRBV9|TRBJ1-2|TRBD1
TGTGCCAGCAGCGCCCGGCCGGGACAGACAAACTATGGCTACACCTTC
CASSARPGQTNYGYTF
>.|TRBV6-6|TRBJ2-3|TRBD2
TGTGCCAGCATTCTAGCGGGGGGGGGACAACAGTATTTT
CASILAGGGQQYF
>many|TRBV5-1|TRBJ2-3|.
TGCGCCAGCAGCTTGAGGGGGCTAGCGGTAACAGATACGCAGTATTTT
CASSLRGLAVTDTQYF
>few|TRBV3-2|TRBJ1-2|.
TGTGCCAGCAGCCAAGATAGCCCGGTAGGCTACACCTTC
CASSQDSPVGYTF
>.|TRBV3-2|TRBJ1-2|.
TGTGCCAGCAGCCCTTACCGGAACAGGGCCGATAACTATGGCTACACCTTC
CASSPYRNRADNYGYTF
>.|TRBV7-2|TRBJ2-3|TRBD2
TGTGCCAGCAGTATTAGCGGGGGGGCTGGCGCAGATACGCAGTATTTT
CASSISGGAGADTQYF
>many|TRBV4-2|TRBJ2-7|TRBD1
TGTGCCAGCAGCCCACAAGGGACAGGAACCTACGAGCAGTACTTC
CASSPQGTGTYEQYF
>.|TRBV6-1|TRBJ2-3|TRBD2
TGTGCCAGCAGACTAGCGGGGAAGGATACGCAGTACTTT
CASRLAGKDTQYF
>.|TRBV7-3|TRBJ2-1|.
TGTGCCAGCAGCCCTCATAGCGGCCGGGCCTACAATGAGCAGTTCTTC
CASSPHSGRAYNEQFF
>few|TRBV4-3|TRBJ2-3|.
TGCGCCAGCAGCCAAGACTTCCACCCTGAATCCCCAGATACGCAGTATTTT
CASSQDFHPESPDTQYF
>.|TRBV11-2|TRBJ2-1|.
TGTGCCAGCCGGCGGGATCTTGGCCCCTACAATGAGCAGTTCTTC
CASRRDLGPYNEQFF
>.|TRBV7-2|TRBJ1-5|TRBD1
TGTGCCAGCAGCTTTACAGGGGATCCTCAGCCCCAGCATTTT
CASSFTGDPQPQHF
>many|TRBV6-6|TRBJ2-7|.
TGTGCCAGCAGTTCCCTAGAGGCCTCCTACGAGCAGTACTTC
CASSSLEASYEQYF
>.|TRBV29-1|TRBJ1-1|.
TGCAGCGTTGAAGGGCAGTTTATGAACACTGAAGCTTTCTTT
CSVEGQFMNTEAFF
>few|TRBV28|TRBJ2-7|.
TGTGCCAGCAGTCTTTATTACTACGAGCAGTACTTC
CASSLYYYEQYF
>.|TRBV28|TRBJ2-1|.
TGTGCCAGCACTCTAGGGTCCTACAATGAGCAGTTCTTC
CASTLGSYNEQFF
>.|TRBV12-3/TRBV12-4|TRBJ2-7|.
TGTGCCAGCGGTTTGATTGGGGCGGGGGAGCAGTACTTC
CASGLIGAGEQYF
>many|TRBV28|TRBJ1-5|.
TGTGCCAGCAGTTTGTCAGGGTCGGGCAATCAGCCCCAGCATTTT
CASSLSGSGNQPQHF
>many|TRBV6-2/TRBV6-3|TRBJ2-5|.
TGTGCCAGCAGTTACGCTAGGCGAGAGACCCAGTACTTC
CASSYARRETQYF
>few|TRBV20-1|TRBJ2-2|TRBD2
TGCAGTGCTAGAGAGCTAGCGGGGACCGGGGAGCTGTTTTTT
CSARELAGTGELFF